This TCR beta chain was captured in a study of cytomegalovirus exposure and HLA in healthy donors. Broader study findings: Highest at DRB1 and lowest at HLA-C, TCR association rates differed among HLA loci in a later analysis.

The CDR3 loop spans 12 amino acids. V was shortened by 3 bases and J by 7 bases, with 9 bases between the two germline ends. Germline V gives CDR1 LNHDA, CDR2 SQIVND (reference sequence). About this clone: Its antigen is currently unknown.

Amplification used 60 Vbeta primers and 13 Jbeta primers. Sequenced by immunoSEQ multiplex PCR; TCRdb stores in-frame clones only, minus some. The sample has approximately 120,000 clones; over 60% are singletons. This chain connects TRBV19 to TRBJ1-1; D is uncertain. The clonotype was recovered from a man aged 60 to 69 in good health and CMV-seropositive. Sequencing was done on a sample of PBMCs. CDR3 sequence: CASSIGGSEAFF. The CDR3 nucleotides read TGTGCCAGTAGTATTGGTGGCAGTGAAGCTTTCTTT.